This T cell receptor beta chain was sequenced in a study of early T cells in non-severe SARS-CoV-2 infection. The overall study: Bulk RNA from unsorted whole blood was sequenced; chains were unpaired.

Between the trimmed V and J ends, which lost 3 bases and 7 bases, there was a span of 2 bases. Germline V gene lookup returns CDR1 SGDLS and CDR2 YYNGEE. The CDR3 is made up of 10 amino acids. Findings and caveats of the study: Database matching using VDJdb favored anti-spike CD8 responses, with private and CD4 specificities left missing.

This clonotype was recorded at least ten times. What it binds is unknown. Unique molecular identifier tags were affixed to discrete cDNA molecules. TCRdb analysed the 5' RACE reads with MiXCR anew, one entry per CDR3 protein. This table has tens of thousands of distinct CDR3 sequences, 12% appearing once. V usage is TRBV9 and J usage is TRBJ2-1; D ambiguous. The sequence derives from an adult who was a healthcare worker with PCR-confirmed SARS-CoV-2 infection or an uninfected control (not recorded which). The specimen sequenced was whole blood. The CDR3 protein is CASSGNEQFF. CDR3 in DNA: TGTGCCAGCAGCGGAAATGAGCAGTTCTTC.